The rows below give T cell receptor beta chains drawn from one sample of a study of control samples from healthy donors and cancer patients. The method was immunoSEQ multiplex PCR; TCRdb's version includes in-frame clones alone and lacks a portion of them. The sample shows 130,000 or so clones, about 90% of them seen only once. Sequenced material: blood. These receptors all come from a young man in good health. Both conserved end residues are part of each CDR3. The D gene is left open where the match is weak. Not all rows give a size; the values are once, few, many and, for expanded clones, a class.

-	-	TRBV5-1	TRBJ2-2	CASNSGQGTGELFF	TGCGCCAGCAATTCGGGACAAGGCACCGGGGAGCTGTTTTTT
-	-	TRBV7-9	TRBJ1-5	CASSQGNQPQHF	TGTGCCAGCAGCCAAGGGAATCAGCCCCAGCATTTT
-	-	TRBV24-1	TRBJ1-5	CATSDSTSGQPQHF	TGTGCCACCAGTGATTCAACATCCGGGCAGCCCCAGCATTTT
-	-	TRBV27	TRBJ2-3	CASSLSLGAPTDTQYF	TGTGCCAGCAGTTTATCCCTCGGGGCCCCCACAGATACGCAGTATTTT
-	TRBD2	TRBV4-1	TRBJ2-3	CASSQPPGLAGGSSTDTQYF	TGCGCCAGCAGCCAACCCCCCGGACTAGCGGGGGGGAGTAGCACAGATACGCAGTATTTT
-	TRBD1	TRBV3-1/TRBV3-2	TRBJ1-1	CASSLRSGTGTSFF	TGTGCCAGCAGCCTACGTTCCGGGACAGGGACTTCTTTCTTT
-	-	TRBV2	TRBJ2-5	CASSAGRQETQYF	TGTGCCAGCAGTGCCGGCCGCCAAGAGACCCAGTACTTC
once	-	TRBV12-3/TRBV12-4	TRBJ2-5	CASSLGGQETQYF	TGTGCCAGCAGTTTAGGGGGGCAAGAGACCCAGTACTTC
-	-	TRBV13	TRBJ1-2	CASSLDTGYTF	TGTGCCAGCAGCCTAGATACTGGCTACACCTTC
-	-	TRBV7-3	TRBJ2-1	CASSRASAVDEQFF	TGTGCCAGCAGCCGCGCCAGTGCGGTCGATGAGCAGTTCTTC
-	-	TRBV30	TRBJ1-5	CAWSVSAWSQPQHF	TGTGCCTGGAGTGTGAGTGCTTGGAGCCAGCCCCAGCATTTT
once	-	TRBV7-6	TRBJ1-5	CASSLDRNQPQHF	TGTGCCAGCAGCTTGGACCGAAATCAGCCCCAGCATTTT
-	TRBD2	TRBV27	TRBJ2-7	CASSLRGLAGYEQYF	TGTGCCAGCAGCCTAAGGGGACTAGCGGGCTACGAGCAGTACTTC
-	-	TRBV6-5	TRBJ1-3	CASSNRGNTIYF	TGTGCCAGCAGCAACAGGGGAAACACCATATATTTT
-	-	TRBV7-2	TRBJ2-7	CASSRAYEQYF	TGTGCCAGCAGCCGGGCCTACGAGCAGTACTTC
-	-	TRBV5-1	TRBJ1-3	CASRDGLSSGNTIYF	TGCGCCAGCAGGGATGGACTGAGCTCTGGAAACACCATATATTTT
-	-	TRBV6-1	TRBJ1-1	CASSEWYRTNTEAFF	TGTGCCAGCAGTGAATGGTACAGAACGAACACTGAAGCTTTCTTT
-	-	TRBV7-9	TRBJ1-2	CASRTVDYGYTF	TGTGCCAGCAGAACAGTAGACTATGGCTACACCTTC
once	TRBD2	TRBV12-3/TRBV12-4	TRBJ2-1	CASRSSGGPFF	TGTGCCAGCAGGTCTAGCGGGGGGCCGTTCTTC
once	-	TRBV6-2/TRBV6-3	TRBJ1-2	CASSYSEDSDGYTF	TGTGCCAGCAGTTACTCGGAGGACAGCGATGGCTACACCTTC
-	-	TRBV6-5	TRBJ1-1	CASRIQWWNTEAFF	TGTGCCAGCAGAATTCAGTGGTGGAACACTGAAGCTTTCTTT
-	TRBD2	TRBV27	TRBJ2-3	CASRYLSGGPPFADTQYF	TGTGCCAGCAGATACCTTAGCGGGGGGCCTCCGTTCGCAGATACGCAGTATTTT
-	-	TRBV12-3/TRBV12-4	TRBJ1-2	CASSFLQGGYTF	TGTGCCAGCAGTTTCCTTCAGGGTGGCTACACCTTC
-	-	TRBV13	TRBJ1-6	CASSLEGSLGDSPLHF	TGTGCCAGCAGCTTAGAGGGCTCTCTAGGGGATTCACCCCTCCACTTT
-	-	TRBV27	TRBJ2-7	CASSLSTGTPGYEQYF	TGTGCCAGCAGTTTGTCGACCGGGACCCCCGGGTACGAGCAGTACTTC
-	-	TRBV29-1	TRBJ2-1	CSVVLQGWDYNEQFF	TGCAGCGTAGTTTTACAGGGATGGGACTACAATGAGCAGTTCTTC
-	-	TRBV14	TRBJ2-7	CASSRRDWGVGEQYF	TGTGCCAGCAGCCGGCGGGATTGGGGGGTAGGCGAGCAGTACTTC
-	TRBD1	TRBV5-1	TRBJ1-1	CASRQGRGANTEAFF	TGCGCCAGCCGACAGGGGCGGGGGGCGAACACTGAAGCTTTCTTT
once	TRBD1	TRBV27	TRBJ1-2	CASRPGTGTNYGYTF	TGTGCCAGCCGCCCGGGGACAGGGACTAACTATGGCTACACCTTC
-	-	TRBV19	TRBJ1-1	CASSIGGGEAFF	TGTGCCAGTAGTATTGGTGGGGGTGAAGCTTTCTTT
once	TRBD1	TRBV4-1	TRBJ1-4	CASSPGTGGSEKLFF	TGCGCCAGCAGCCCAGGGACAGGGGGAAGTGAAAAACTGTTTTTT
-	-	TRBV19	TRBJ2-1	CASTPGRDYNEQFF	TGTGCCAGTACCCCCGGTCGTGACTACAATGAGCAGTTCTTC
-	TRBD1	TRBV28	TRBJ1-5	CASRDTGEVQPQHF	TGTGCCAGCAGAGATACAGGGGAGGTTCAGCCCCAGCATTTT
once	TRBD2	TRBV25-1	TRBJ2-3	CASSDGGGQGDTQYF	TGTGCCAGCAGTGATGGCGGGGGGCAGGGAGATACGCAGTATTTT
once	-	TRBV27	TRBJ1-5	CASSLLGGAGSNQPQHF	TGTGCCAGCAGTTTATTGGGAGGGGCGGGTAGCAATCAGCCCCAGCATTTT
-	TRBD1	TRBV19	TRBJ2-2	CASSIGTGIGELFF	TGTGCCAGTAGTATAGGGACAGGGATTGGGGAGCTGTTTTTT
-	TRBD1	TRBV15	TRBJ1-3	CATSRGNYETGAGNTIYF	TGTGCCACCAGCAGAGGGAACTACGAGACAGGGGCGGGAAACACCATATATTTT
-	-	TRBV20-1	TRBJ1-1	CSASRGVGDTEAFF	TGCAGTGCTAGTAGGGGGGTAGGGGACACTGAAGCTTTCTTT
-	-	TRBV27	TRBJ2-7	CASSLGGAGHEQYF	TGTGCCAGCAGTTTAGGGGGCGCGGGCCACGAGCAGTACTTC
-	-	TRBV20-1	TRBJ1-2	CSASWTNYGYTF	TGCAGTGCTAGTTGGACTAACTATGGCTACACCTTC
-	-	TRBV3-1/TRBV3-2	TRBJ1-1	CASRLGGYAEAFF	TGTGCCAGCAGATTAGGGGGGTACGCTGAAGCTTTCTTT